This T cell receptor (beta chain) was retrieved from a study of control samples from healthy donors and cancer patients. Assay used: immunoSEQ multiplex PCR; TCRdb lists only in-frame clones, some missing. This sample has about 49,000 clones, with 80% to 90% found just once. This CDR3 contains 15 residues. V lost 0 bases and J lost 1, with 9 bases in between. Germline lookup yields CDR1 PRHDT and CDR2 FYEKMQ (reference sequence). This receptor was identified in a woman aged 45-65 years with lung cancer. Sample: PBMCs. This rearrangement joins TRBV13 to TRBJ2-5; D call uncertain. The DNA for the CDR3 is TGTGCCAGCAGCTTAGGCCTAAACGGCCAAGAGACCCAGTACTTC. This codes for CASSLGLNGQETQYF.